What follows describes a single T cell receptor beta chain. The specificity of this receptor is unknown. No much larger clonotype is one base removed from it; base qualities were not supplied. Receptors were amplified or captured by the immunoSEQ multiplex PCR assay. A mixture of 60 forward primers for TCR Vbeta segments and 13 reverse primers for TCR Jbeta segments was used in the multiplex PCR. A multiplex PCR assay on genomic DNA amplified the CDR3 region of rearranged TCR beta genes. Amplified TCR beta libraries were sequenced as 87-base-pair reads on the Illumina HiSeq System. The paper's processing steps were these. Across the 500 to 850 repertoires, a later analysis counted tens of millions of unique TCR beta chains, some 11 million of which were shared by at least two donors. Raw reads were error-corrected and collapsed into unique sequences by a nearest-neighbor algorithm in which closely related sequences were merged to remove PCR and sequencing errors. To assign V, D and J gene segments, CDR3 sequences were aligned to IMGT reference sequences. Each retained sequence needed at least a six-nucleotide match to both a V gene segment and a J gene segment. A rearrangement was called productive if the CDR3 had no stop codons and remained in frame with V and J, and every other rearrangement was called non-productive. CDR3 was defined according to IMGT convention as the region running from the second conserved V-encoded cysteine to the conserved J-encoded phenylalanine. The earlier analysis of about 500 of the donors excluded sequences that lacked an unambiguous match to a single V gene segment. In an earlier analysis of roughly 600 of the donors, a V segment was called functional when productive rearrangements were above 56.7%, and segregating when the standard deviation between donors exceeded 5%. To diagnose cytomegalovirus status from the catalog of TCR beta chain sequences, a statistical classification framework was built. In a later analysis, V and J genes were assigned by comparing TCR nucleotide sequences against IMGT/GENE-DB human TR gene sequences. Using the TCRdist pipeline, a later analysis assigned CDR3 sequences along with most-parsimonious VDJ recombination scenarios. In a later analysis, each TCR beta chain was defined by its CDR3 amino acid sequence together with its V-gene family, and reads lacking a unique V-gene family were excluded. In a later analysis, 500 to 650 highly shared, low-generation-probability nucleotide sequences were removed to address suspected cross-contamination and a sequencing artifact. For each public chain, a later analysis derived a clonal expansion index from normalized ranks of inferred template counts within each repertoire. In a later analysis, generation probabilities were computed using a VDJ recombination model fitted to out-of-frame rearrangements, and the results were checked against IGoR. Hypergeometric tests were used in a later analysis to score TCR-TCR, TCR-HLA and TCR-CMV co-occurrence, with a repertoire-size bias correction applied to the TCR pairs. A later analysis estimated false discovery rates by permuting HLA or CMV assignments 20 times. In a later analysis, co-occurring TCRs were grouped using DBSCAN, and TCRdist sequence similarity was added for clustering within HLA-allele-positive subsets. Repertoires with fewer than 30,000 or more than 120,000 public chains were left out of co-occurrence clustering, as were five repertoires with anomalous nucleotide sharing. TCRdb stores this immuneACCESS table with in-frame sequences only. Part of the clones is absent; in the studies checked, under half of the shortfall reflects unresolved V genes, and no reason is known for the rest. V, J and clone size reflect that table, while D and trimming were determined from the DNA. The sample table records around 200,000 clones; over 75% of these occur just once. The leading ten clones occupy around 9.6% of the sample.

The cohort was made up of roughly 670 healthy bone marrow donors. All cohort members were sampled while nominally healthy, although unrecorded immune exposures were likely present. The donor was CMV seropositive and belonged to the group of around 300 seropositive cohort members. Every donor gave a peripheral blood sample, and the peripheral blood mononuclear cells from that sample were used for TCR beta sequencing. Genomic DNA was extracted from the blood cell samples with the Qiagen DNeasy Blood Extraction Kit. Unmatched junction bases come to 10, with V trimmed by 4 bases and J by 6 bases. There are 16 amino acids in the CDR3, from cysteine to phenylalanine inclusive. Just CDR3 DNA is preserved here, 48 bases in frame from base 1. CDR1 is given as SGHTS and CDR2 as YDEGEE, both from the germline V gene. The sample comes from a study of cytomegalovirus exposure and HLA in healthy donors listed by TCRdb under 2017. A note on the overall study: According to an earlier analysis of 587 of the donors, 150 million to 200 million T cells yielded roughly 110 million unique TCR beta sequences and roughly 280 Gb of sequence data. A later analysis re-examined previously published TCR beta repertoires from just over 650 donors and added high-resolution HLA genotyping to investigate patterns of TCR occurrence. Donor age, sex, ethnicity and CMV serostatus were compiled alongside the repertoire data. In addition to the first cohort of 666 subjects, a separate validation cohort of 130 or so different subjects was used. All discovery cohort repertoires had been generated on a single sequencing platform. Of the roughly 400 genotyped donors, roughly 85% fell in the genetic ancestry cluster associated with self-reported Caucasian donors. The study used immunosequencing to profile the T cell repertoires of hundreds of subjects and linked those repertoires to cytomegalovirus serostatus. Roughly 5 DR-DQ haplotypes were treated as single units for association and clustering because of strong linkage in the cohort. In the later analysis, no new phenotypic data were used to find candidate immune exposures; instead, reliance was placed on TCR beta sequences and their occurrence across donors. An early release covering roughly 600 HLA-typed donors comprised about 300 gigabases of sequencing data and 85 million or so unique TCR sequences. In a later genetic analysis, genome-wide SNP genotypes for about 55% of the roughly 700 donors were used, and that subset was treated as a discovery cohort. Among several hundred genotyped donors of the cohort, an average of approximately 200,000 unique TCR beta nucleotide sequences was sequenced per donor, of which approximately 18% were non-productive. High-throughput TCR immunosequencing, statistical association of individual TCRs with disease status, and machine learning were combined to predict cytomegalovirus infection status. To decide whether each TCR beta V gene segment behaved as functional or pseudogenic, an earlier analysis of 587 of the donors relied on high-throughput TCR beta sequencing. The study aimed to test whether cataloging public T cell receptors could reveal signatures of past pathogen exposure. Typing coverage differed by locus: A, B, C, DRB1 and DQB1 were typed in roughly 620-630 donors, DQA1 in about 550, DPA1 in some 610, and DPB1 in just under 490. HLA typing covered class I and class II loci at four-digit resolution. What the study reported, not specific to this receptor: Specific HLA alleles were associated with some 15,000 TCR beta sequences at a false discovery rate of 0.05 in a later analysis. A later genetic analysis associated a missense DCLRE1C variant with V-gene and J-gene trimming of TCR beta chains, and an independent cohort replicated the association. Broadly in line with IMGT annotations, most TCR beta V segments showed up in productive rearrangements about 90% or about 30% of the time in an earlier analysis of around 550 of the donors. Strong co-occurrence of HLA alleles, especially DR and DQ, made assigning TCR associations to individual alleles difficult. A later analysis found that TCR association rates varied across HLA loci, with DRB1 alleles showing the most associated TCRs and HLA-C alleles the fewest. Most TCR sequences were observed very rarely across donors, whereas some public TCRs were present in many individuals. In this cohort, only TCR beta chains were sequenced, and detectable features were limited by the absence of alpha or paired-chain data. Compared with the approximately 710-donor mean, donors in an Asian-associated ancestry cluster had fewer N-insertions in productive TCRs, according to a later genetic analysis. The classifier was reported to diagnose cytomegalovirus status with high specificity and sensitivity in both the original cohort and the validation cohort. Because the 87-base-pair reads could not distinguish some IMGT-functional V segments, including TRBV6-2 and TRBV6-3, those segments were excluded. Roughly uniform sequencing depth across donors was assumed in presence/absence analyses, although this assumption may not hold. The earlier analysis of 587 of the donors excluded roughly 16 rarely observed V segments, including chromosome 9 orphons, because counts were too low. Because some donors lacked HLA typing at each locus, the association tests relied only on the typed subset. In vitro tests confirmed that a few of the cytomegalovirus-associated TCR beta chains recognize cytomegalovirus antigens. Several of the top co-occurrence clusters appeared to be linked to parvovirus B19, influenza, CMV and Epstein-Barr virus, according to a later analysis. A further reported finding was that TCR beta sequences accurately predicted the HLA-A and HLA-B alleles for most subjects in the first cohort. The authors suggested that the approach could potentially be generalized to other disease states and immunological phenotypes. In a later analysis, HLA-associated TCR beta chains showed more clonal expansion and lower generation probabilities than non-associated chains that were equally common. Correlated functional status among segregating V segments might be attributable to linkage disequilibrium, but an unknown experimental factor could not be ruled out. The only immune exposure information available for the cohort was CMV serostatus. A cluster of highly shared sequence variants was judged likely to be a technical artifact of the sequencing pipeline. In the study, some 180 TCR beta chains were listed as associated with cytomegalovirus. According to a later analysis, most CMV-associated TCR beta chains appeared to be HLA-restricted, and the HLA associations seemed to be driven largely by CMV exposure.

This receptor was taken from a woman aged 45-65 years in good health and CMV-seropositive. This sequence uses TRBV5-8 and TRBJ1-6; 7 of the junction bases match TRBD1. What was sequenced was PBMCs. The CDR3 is CASSPNRGKANSPLHF. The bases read TGTGCCAGCAGCCCGAACAGGGGCAAGGCTAATTCACCCCTCCACTTT.